Shown below are 8 T cell receptor beta chains from a single sample sequenced in a study of T cells in women clearing cervical HPV infection. TCRdb's copy holds only in-frame clones and misses some; the assay was immunoSEQ multiplex PCR. The record lists 30,000 to 35,000 clones, of which the ten most abundant hold 4.2%. Sequencing was performed on blood buffy coat. The receptor set was obtained from a woman aged 18 to 69 with a cervical HPV16 infection that either progressed to CIN3+ or cleared (not recorded which).

Concerning this clone itself: The sequenced fragment ends 3 residues before the CDR3 boundary, so the rest is inferred from the germline J gene. The chain couples TRBV13 to TRBJ1-2; D uncertain. The CDR3 loop spans 12 amino acids. CDR1 is PRHDT, CDR2 FYEKMQ, per germline (reference sequence). V was cut by 1 base and J by 2 bases, with 2 bases left in between. The sequenced CDR3 bases are TGTGCCAGCAGCTTAGTAAACTATGGC. Residues: CASSLVNYG. From start to end, the CDR3 is CASSLVNYGYTF.

Comment on this clone: The read terminates 3 residues ahead of where the CDR3 ends, so the germline J gene completes it. The V and J genes are TRBV7-2 and TRBJ2-3; weak D call: TRBD1 (6 bases). Germline CDR1 is SGHTA and CDR2 is FQGNSA. The CDR3 is made up of 14 amino acids. The CDR3 loop reads CASSLTGSWQPQYF. The CDR3 bases that were read are TGTGCCAGCAGCCTCACAGGGTCCTGGCAGCCG.

Regarding this clone: The read ends 3 residues before the CDR3 terminus; that terminus is restored from the germline J gene. V is TRBV20-1 and J is TRBJ2-5; TRBD1 matches 9 bases. The CDR3 has 16 amino acids. The trim removed 3 bases at V and 5 bases at J, leaving 13 bases unmatched. Per the germline V gene, CDR1 is DFQATT and CDR2 is SNEGSKA (reference sequence). The part of the CDR3 DNA that was read is TGCAGTGCTAGCGTTGCGACGGACAGGGGAGGCGAGACC. It translates to CSASVATDRGGET. The entire CDR3 is CSASVATDRGGETQYF.

A remark on this clone: With the read ending 3 residues before the CDR3 end, the germline J gene is used to fill in that end. The chain couples TRBV30 to TRBJ1-2, with TRBD1 as a possible D gene (5 bases). Trimming left V 0 bases short and J 6 bases short, with 11 bases between. CDR3 length: 13 residues. The V gene's germline CDR1 is GTSNPN and CDR2 SVGIG (reference sequence). The CDR3 loop is CAWSVFGGDGYTF. CDR3 DNA (partial): TGTGCCTGGAGTGTCTTCGGGGGGGATGGC.

A remark on this clone: Read data end 3 residues before the CDR3 end; the end is taken from the germline J gene. This chain joins TRBV28 and TRBJ2-7, with TRBD1 identical over 8 bases. Germline assignment: CDR1 MDHEN and CDR2 SYDVKM. This CDR3 is built from 15 residues. Losses at the gene ends were 4 bases for V and 2 bases for J; bases not matched to a gene: 7. The CDR3 DNA, read in part, is TGTGCCAGCAGTTCCCCCGGACAGGGCCCCTACGAG. Encoded protein: CASSSPGQGPYE. The whole CDR3 protein reads CASSSPGQGPYEQYF.

For this clone: The read stops 3 residues short of the end of the CDR3; the missing end is completed from the germline J gene. The chain combines TRBV5-1 with TRBJ2-5, with 8 positions matching TRBD1. CDR1 is SGHRS and CDR2 is YFSETQ in the germline V gene. This CDR3 contains 15 residues. The junction had 7 bases not matched to a gene; V was cut back by 5 bases and J by 1 base. CDR3 DNA, as far as it was read: TGCGCCAGCAGTCCCGGAGACAGGGGCCAAGAGACC. This gives the protein CASSPGDRGQET. The whole CDR3 sequence is CASSPGDRGQETQYF.

Comments on this clone: The read halts 3 residues ahead of the CDR3 end, with the missing end drawn from the germline J gene. The chain joins TRBV6-4 to TRBJ2-3, with D possibly matching TRBD1 (6 bases). Germline V gene sequence: CDR1 MRHNA, CDR2 SNTAGT. The CDR3 sequence is 15 residues long. Trimming pared 1 base from V and 1 base from J, leaving 9 bases between. Partial CDR3 DNA: TGTGCCAGCAGTGACTTGGCAGGGGGCACAGATACG. It translates to CASSDLAGGTDT. The full CDR3 protein is CASSDLAGGTDTQYF.

About this clone itself: The read gets to within 3 residues of the CDR3 end, and the germline J gene fills in the rest. V gene TRBV6-2 or TRBV6-3 combines with J gene TRBJ2-1; 7 bases fit TRBD1. V lost 6 bases, J lost 7 bases, and 12 bases stayed unmatched. Germline V gene sequence: CDR1 MNHEY, CDR2 SVGEGT. The CDR3 spans 15 residues. The CDR3: CASSEPETGFNEQFF. CDR3 DNA (partial): TGTGCCAGCAGCGAGCCCGAGACAGGGTTTAATGAG.